Listed below are T cell receptor beta chains from one sample, sequenced in a study of metastatic and nonmetastatic thyroid tumors. TCRdb re-clonotyped the PCR reads via MiXCR. The sample records 40,000 to 55,000 clones, 17% being singletons. The sequencing input was blood. These receptors were obtained from a female donor with papillary thyroid cancer or a benign thyroid nodule (not recorded which). Some clones in this sample may be carry-over from other donors' samples. CDR3s include the opening cysteine and the closing phenylalanine or tryptophan. The D gene is left open where the match is weak. Only some rows state a clone size, as once, few, many or a class for expanded clones.

abundance: many
v_gene: TRBV9
d_gene: NA
j_gene: TRBJ2-2
CDR3nt: TGTGCCAGCAGCGCCTTAGGAGGGCCCGATACCGGGGAGCTGTTTTTT
CDR3aa: CASSALGGPDTGELFF

abundance: NA
v_gene: TRBV6-1
d_gene: NA
j_gene: TRBJ2-2
CDR3nt: TGTGCCAGCGGTCAAGGCCCTCAGGGCGGGAAGCTGTTTTTT
CDR3aa: CASGQGPQGGKLFF

abundance: few
v_gene: TRBV12-3/TRBV12-4
d_gene: NA
j_gene: TRBJ2-2
CDR3nt: TGTGCCAGCAGTTGGGGGGAGCTAACCGGGGAGCTGTTTTTT
CDR3aa: CASSWGELTGELFF

abundance: many
v_gene: TRBV9
d_gene: NA
j_gene: TRBJ2-1
CDR3nt: TGTGCCAGCAGCGTAGTCGGCACAGCTCCTAGGTCCTACAATGAGCAGTTCTTC
CDR3aa: CASSVVGTAPRSYNEQFF

abundance: many
v_gene: TRBV20-1
d_gene: NA
j_gene: TRBJ2-7
CDR3nt: TGCAGTGCTAGCCCTTCCGGGAGCCCCGCCTACGAGCAGTACTTC
CDR3aa: CSASPSGSPAYEQYF

abundance: many
v_gene: TRBV18
d_gene: NA
j_gene: TRBJ2-5
CDR3nt: TGTGCCAGCTCACCCACCGGGACCAGGTCAGAGACCCAGTACTTC
CDR3aa: CASSPTGTRSETQYF

abundance: many
v_gene: TRBV11-3
d_gene: TRBD1
j_gene: TRBJ1-5
CDR3nt: TGTGCCAGCAGCACCCTGGACAGGGGTAACAATCAGCCCCAGCATTTT
CDR3aa: CASSTLDRGNNQPQHF

abundance: NA
v_gene: TRBV5-1
d_gene: NA
j_gene: TRBJ2-2
CDR3nt: TGCGCCAGCAGCTTGACTATTAGGTACACCGGGGAGCTGTTTTTT
CDR3aa: CASSLTIRYTGELFF

abundance: many
v_gene: TRBV15
d_gene: TRBD1
j_gene: TRBJ1-2
CDR3nt: TGTGCCATCAGCAGGGGACAGGGGGATGGCTACACCTTC
CDR3aa: CAISRGQGDGYTF

abundance: medium-sized
v_gene: TRBV6-1
d_gene: TRBD2
j_gene: TRBJ2-7
CDR3nt: TGTGCCAGCAGTGAAGCCGTAGGGCTAGCGGGAGCTTCCTACGAGCAGTACTTC
CDR3aa: CASSEAVGLAGASYEQYF

abundance: many
v_gene: TRBV20-1
d_gene: TRBD2
j_gene: TRBJ2-2
CDR3nt: TGCAGTGCTACCAAGACTAGCGGGAGGTCCGGGGAGCTGTTTTTT
CDR3aa: CSATKTSGRSGELFF

abundance: many
v_gene: TRBV7-3
d_gene: TRBD1
j_gene: TRBJ2-5
CDR3nt: TGTGCCAGCAGCTTAACAGGGGGCCGAGAGACCCAGTACTTC
CDR3aa: CASSLTGGRETQYF

abundance: few
v_gene: TRBV6-6
d_gene: TRBD2
j_gene: TRBJ2-1
CDR3nt: TGTGCAAGCAGTATCCTAGCGGGACCAAACAATGAGCAGTTCTTC
CDR3aa: CASSILAGPNNEQFF

abundance: medium-sized
v_gene: TRBV27
d_gene: TRBD1
j_gene: TRBJ1-1
CDR3nt: TGTGCCAGCAGCAGAGGACAGGTTAGGGGGAACACTGAAGCTTTCTTT
CDR3aa: CASSRGQVRGNTEAFF

abundance: many
v_gene: TRBV4-2
d_gene: NA
j_gene: TRBJ2-7
CDR3nt: TGTGCCAGCAGCCAAGATGACCTAGAATTACCGTACTTC
CDR3aa: CASSQDDLELPYF

abundance: many
v_gene: TRBV25-1
d_gene: TRBD2
j_gene: TRBJ2-1
CDR3nt: TGTGCCAGCAGTGCAGGGGGACTAGCGGGAGTGGAGTACAATGAGCAGTTCTTC
CDR3aa: CASSAGGLAGVEYNEQFF

abundance: many
v_gene: TRBV29-1
d_gene: TRBD1
j_gene: TRBJ1-2
CDR3nt: TGCAGCGTCGGGACAGGGGCCTTCTATGGCTACACCTTC
CDR3aa: CSVGTGAFYGYTF

abundance: many
v_gene: TRBV20-1
d_gene: NA
j_gene: TRBJ2-3
CDR3nt: TGCAGTGCTTGGGGCCCGGGCGGAGAGACAGATACGCAGTATTTT
CDR3aa: CSAWGPGGETDTQYF

abundance: many
v_gene: TRBV9
d_gene: NA
j_gene: TRBJ2-1
CDR3nt: TGTGCCAGCAGCGTAACTGTAGCCCCGAGCTCCTACAATGAGCAGTTCTTC
CDR3aa: CASSVTVAPSSYNEQFF

abundance: many
v_gene: TRBV9
d_gene: NA
j_gene: TRBJ2-1
CDR3nt: TGTGCCAGCAGCGCCTCCGGGATATCCTACAATGAGCAGTTCTTC
CDR3aa: CASSASGISYNEQFF

abundance: many
v_gene: TRBV11-3
d_gene: TRBD2
j_gene: TRBJ2-2
CDR3nt: TGTGCCAGCAGGGCTAGCGGGTCTAACACCGGGGAGCTGTTTTTT
CDR3aa: CASRASGSNTGELFF

abundance: NA
v_gene: TRBV6-1
d_gene: NA
j_gene: TRBJ2-2
CDR3nt: TGTGCCAGCAGTGAAGTAGTGGGGTCCCGGGACACCGGGGAGCTGTTTTTT
CDR3aa: CASSEVVGSRDTGELFF

abundance: many
v_gene: TRBV12-3/TRBV12-4
d_gene: NA
j_gene: TRBJ2-7
CDR3nt: TGTGCCAGCAGTTTACAGGTCTACGAGCAGTACTTC
CDR3aa: CASSLQVYEQYF

abundance: medium-sized
v_gene: TRBV27
d_gene: NA
j_gene: TRBJ2-7
CDR3nt: TGTGCCAGCACGGCGGGGACTGCCTACGAGCAGTACTTC
CDR3aa: CASTAGTAYEQYF

abundance: many
v_gene: TRBV9
d_gene: TRBD1
j_gene: TRBJ1-6
CDR3nt: TGTGCCAGCAGCGTAGAGTCAGGGGGTTATAATTCACCCCTCCACTTT
CDR3aa: CASSVESGGYNSPLHF

abundance: few
v_gene: TRBV28
d_gene: NA
j_gene: TRBJ2-1
CDR3nt: TGTGCCAACCAAAGCCTCCCACGGAACAATGAGCAGTTCTTC
CDR3aa: CANQSLPRNNEQFF

abundance: NA
v_gene: TRBV6-2/TRBV6-3
d_gene: NA
j_gene: TRBJ2-1
CDR3nt: TGTGCCAGCAGTTCCCCTTGGAGGGACCTTGAGCAGTTCTTC
CDR3aa: CASSSPWRDLEQFF

abundance: NA
v_gene: TRBV11-2
d_gene: NA
j_gene: TRBJ2-6
CDR3nt: TGTGCCAGCAGCTTATTCCAAGGGGCTGTCGGGGCCAACGTCCTGACTTTC
CDR3aa: CASSLFQGAVGANVLTF

abundance: few
v_gene: TRBV19
d_gene: NA
j_gene: TRBJ1-5
CDR3nt: TGTGCCAGTAGTACCGGGGACGCCAATCAGCCCCAGCATTTT
CDR3aa: CASSTGDANQPQHF

abundance: few
v_gene: TRBV6-1
d_gene: TRBD1
j_gene: TRBJ2-2
CDR3nt: TGTGCCAGCAAAGAAGGGACAGGGTTATCCGGTGAGCTGTTTTTT
CDR3aa: CASKEGTGLSGELFF

abundance: many
v_gene: TRBV5-1
d_gene: NA
j_gene: TRBJ2-2
CDR3nt: TGCGCCAGCAGCGGCGGCAACACCGGGGAGCTGTTTTTT
CDR3aa: CASSGGNTGELFF

abundance: many
v_gene: TRBV4-2
d_gene: TRBD2
j_gene: TRBJ2-7
CDR3nt: TGTGCCAGCAGATACACCGCCACTAGCGGGAGGGCCTACGAGCAGTACTTC
CDR3aa: CASRYTATSGRAYEQYF

abundance: few
v_gene: TRBV19
d_gene: NA
j_gene: TRBJ2-7
CDR3nt: TGTGCCAGTGGTAACACAGACAGGCTCTACGAGCAGTACTTC
CDR3aa: CASGNTDRLYEQYF

abundance: NA
v_gene: TRBV18
d_gene: NA
j_gene: TRBJ2-7
CDR3nt: TGTGCCAGCTCACGGGCGCAGGGCAGCTCCTACGAGCAGTACTTC
CDR3aa: CASSRAQGSSYEQYF

abundance: NA
v_gene: TRBV27
d_gene: TRBD2
j_gene: TRBJ2-1
CDR3nt: TGTGCCAGCACCCCCCTTAGCGGGAGTGGCTACAATGATCAGTTCTTC
CDR3aa: CASTPLSGSGYNDQFF

abundance: many
v_gene: TRBV9
d_gene: TRBD1
j_gene: TRBJ2-7
CDR3nt: TGTGCCAGCAGCGCCGGACAGGGGGCCAACGAGCAGTACTTC
CDR3aa: CASSAGQGANEQYF

abundance: few
v_gene: TRBV6-1
d_gene: TRBD2
j_gene: TRBJ2-7
CDR3nt: TGTGCCAGCAGTGGGACTAGCGGGGGATACGAGCAGTACTTC
CDR3aa: CASSGTSGGYEQYF

abundance: many
v_gene: TRBV20-1
d_gene: NA
j_gene: TRBJ2-1
CDR3nt: TGCAGTGCCAGCCCCGGGGGATACTCCTACAATGAGCAGTTCTTC
CDR3aa: CSASPGGYSYNEQFF

abundance: NA
v_gene: TRBV5-1
d_gene: NA
j_gene: TRBJ2-3
CDR3nt: TGCGCCAGCAGCTTGGAAGGCGCGATACGAACATATACGCAGTATTTT
CDR3aa: CASSLEGAIRTYTQYF

abundance: NA
v_gene: TRBV20-1
d_gene: NA
j_gene: TRBJ1-2
CDR3nt: TGCAGTGCTAGTGATAGGGGATCCCTCTATTCCAATGGCTACACCTTC
CDR3aa: CSASDRGSLYSNGYTF

abundance: NA
v_gene: TRBV19
d_gene: NA
j_gene: TRBJ1-2
CDR3nt: TGTGCCAGTAAAGACGGCTTCAACTATGGCTACACCTTC
CDR3aa: CASKDGFNYGYTF

abundance: few
v_gene: TRBV6-1
d_gene: NA
j_gene: TRBJ1-2
CDR3nt: TGTGCCAGAAGCCACGGACGGACTGACGGCTACACCTTC
CDR3aa: CARSHGRTDGYTF

abundance: many
v_gene: TRBV19
d_gene: NA
j_gene: TRBJ2-1
CDR3nt: TGTGCCAGTAGTAATGAGGAGCTGTACAATGAGCAGTTCTTC
CDR3aa: CASSNEELYNEQFF

abundance: NA
v_gene: TRBV4-2
d_gene: NA
j_gene: TRBJ1-2
CDR3nt: TGTGCCAGCAGCCAGGTCGCGGGAGGTGTGGCTAACTATGGCTACACCTTC
CDR3aa: CASSQVAGGVANYGYTF

abundance: few
v_gene: TRBV6-6
d_gene: NA
j_gene: TRBJ2-7
CDR3nt: TGTGCCAGCAGTTACTCTGTGTGGCCAAGCTCCTACGAGCAGTACTTC
CDR3aa: CASSYSVWPSSYEQYF

abundance: many
v_gene: TRBV20-1
d_gene: NA
j_gene: TRBJ2-7
CDR3nt: TGCAGTGCTACTCGGGAGTCGAAACGCTACGAGCAGTACTTC
CDR3aa: CSATRESKRYEQYF

abundance: NA
v_gene: TRBV6-1
d_gene: NA
j_gene: TRBJ2-3
CDR3nt: TGTGCCAGCAGTACCCTGGGGACTGACTTCACATATACGCAGTATTTT
CDR3aa: CASSTLGTDFTYTQYF

abundance: many
v_gene: TRBV27
d_gene: TRBD2
j_gene: TRBJ2-3
CDR3nt: TGTGCCAGCAGTCGGGGGGGCGTAGATACGCAGTATTTT
CDR3aa: CASSRGGVDTQYF

abundance: NA
v_gene: TRBV20-1
d_gene: NA
j_gene: TRBJ2-3
CDR3nt: TGCAGTGCTAGATTGGGGGGCACAGATACGCAGTATTTT
CDR3aa: CSARLGGTDTQYF

abundance: few
v_gene: TRBV28
d_gene: NA
j_gene: TRBJ2-7
CDR3nt: TGTGCCAGCAGTGGGGAAGCATACGAGCAGTACTTC
CDR3aa: CASSGEAYEQYF

abundance: once
v_gene: TRBV14
d_gene: NA
j_gene: TRBJ2-7
CDR3nt: TGTGCCAGCAGTCTGGGGGCTACTACCACCTACGAGCAGTACTTC
CDR3aa: CASSLGATTTYEQYF

abundance: many
v_gene: TRBV19
d_gene: TRBD2
j_gene: TRBJ2-7
CDR3nt: TGTGCCAGTAGTATAGGGGTAGCGGGAGTCTACGAGCAGTACTTC
CDR3aa: CASSIGVAGVYEQYF

abundance: medium-sized
v_gene: TRBV6-1
d_gene: NA
j_gene: TRBJ2-7
CDR3nt: TGTGCCAGCAAGCAGGCTCACCTTTCCTACGAGCAGTACTTC
CDR3aa: CASKQAHLSYEQYF